This TCR beta chain was documented in a study of control samples from healthy donors and cancer patients. Produced via immunoSEQ multiplex PCR; TCRdb's table is partial and in-frame only. The sample carries 130,000 to 150,000 clones, around 85% recorded once. There are 14 residues in the CDR3. V was pared by 1 base and J by 2 bases, with 10 bases between. Germline values: CDR1 SGHDT, CDR2 YYEEEE. The sample taken for sequencing was blood. This TCR came from a woman in her 30s in good health. The rearrangement joins TRBV5-6 to TRBJ2-7; the D is unclear. The CDR3 DNA reads as TGTGCCAGCAGCTTGTATCAGGCGACCTACGAGCAGTACTTC. This gives the protein CASSLYQATYEQYF.